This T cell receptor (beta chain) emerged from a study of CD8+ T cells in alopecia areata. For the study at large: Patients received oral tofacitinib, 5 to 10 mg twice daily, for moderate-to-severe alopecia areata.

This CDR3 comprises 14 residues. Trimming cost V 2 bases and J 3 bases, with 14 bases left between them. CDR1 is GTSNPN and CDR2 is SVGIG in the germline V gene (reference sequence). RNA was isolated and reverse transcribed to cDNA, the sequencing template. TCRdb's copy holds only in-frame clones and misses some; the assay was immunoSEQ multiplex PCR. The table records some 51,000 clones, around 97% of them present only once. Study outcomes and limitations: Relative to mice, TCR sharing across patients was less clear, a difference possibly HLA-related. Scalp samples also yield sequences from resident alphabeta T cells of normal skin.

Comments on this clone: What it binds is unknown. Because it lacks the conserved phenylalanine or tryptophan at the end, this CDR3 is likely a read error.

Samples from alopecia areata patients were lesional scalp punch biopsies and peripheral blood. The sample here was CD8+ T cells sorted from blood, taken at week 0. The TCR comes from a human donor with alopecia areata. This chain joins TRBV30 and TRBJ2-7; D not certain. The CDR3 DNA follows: TGTGCCTGGAGTCCTCCCTTCAATGGCTACGAGCAGTACCTC. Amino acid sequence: CAWSPPFNGYEQYL.